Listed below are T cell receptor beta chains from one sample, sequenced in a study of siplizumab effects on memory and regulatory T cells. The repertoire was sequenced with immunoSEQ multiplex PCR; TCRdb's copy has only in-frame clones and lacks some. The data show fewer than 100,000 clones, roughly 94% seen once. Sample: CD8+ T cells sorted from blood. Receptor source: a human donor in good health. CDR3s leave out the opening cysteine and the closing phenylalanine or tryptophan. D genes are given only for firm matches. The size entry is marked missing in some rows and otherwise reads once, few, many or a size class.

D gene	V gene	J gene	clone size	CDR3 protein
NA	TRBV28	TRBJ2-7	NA	ASSLSLRRYEQY
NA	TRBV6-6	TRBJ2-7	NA	ASSLGAEPTYYEQY
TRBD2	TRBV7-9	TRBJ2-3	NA	ASSLDLAGLTDTQY
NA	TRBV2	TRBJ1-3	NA	ASSEASSGNTIY
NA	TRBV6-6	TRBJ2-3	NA	ASIMGTMRADTQY
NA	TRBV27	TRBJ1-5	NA	ASSFDGNQPQH
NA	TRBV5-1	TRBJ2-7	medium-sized	ASSSPDPGTTYEQY
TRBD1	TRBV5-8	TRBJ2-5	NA	ASSQTGTGDSETQY
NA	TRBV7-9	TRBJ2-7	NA	ASSGRDSYEQY
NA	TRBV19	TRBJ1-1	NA	ASAPWEVEAAEAF
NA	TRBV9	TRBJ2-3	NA	ASSVAGTGVTDTQY
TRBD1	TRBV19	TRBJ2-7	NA	ASSILGTGALDEQY
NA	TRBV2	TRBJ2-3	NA	ASDGALTDTQY
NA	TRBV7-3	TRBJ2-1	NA	ASSPGQRPSYNEQF
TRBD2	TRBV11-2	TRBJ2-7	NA	ASSLPREGFSYEQY
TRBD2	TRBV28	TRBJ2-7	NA	ASSSAGAHEQY
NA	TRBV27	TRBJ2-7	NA	ASSFRGGSYEQY
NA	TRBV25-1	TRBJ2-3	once	ASSRDTQY
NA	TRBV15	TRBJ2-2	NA	ATSRPAGPGELF
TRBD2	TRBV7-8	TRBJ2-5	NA	ASSMPPGLAGRQETQY
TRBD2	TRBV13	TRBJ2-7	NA	ASSFRTSGAYEQY
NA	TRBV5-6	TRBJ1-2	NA	ASSLAAGFRNGYT
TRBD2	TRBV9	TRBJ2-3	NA	ASSSGLAITDTQY
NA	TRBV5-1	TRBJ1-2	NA	ASSLTSSVLNYGYT